The subject of this entry is one T cell receptor (beta chain). The antigen is unknown. These data belong to a study of OX40 agonist ivuxolimab in advanced cancers. Overall study results and limits: Blood T cells, both CD4+ and CD8+, expanded clonally by week 6 at 0.1 to 3.0 mg/kg. Some patients who did not respond also had low normalized T-cell clonal expansion.

Autoimmune disease history or systemic immunosuppression excluded patients. TCRdb's table, derived via immunoSEQ multiplex PCR, lists solely in-frame clones and lacks some. The data show tens of thousands of clones, with approximately 85% seen just once and roughly 3.3% held by the top ten. The sequence was obtained from an adult with an advanced solid tumor such as melanoma, head and neck, liver or kidney cancer. This material consisted of CD4+ or CD8+ T cells sorted from blood, taken in a trial of the OX40 agonist ivuxolimab.

This CDR3 reads CASTTAGSLAKNIQYF. Here the CDR3 DNA reads TGTGCCAGCACCACGGCAGGCAGCTTAGCCAAAAACATTCAGTACTTC. The J gene is TRBJ2-4, the V gene TRBV28; D unresolved. Trimming stripped 7 bases from V and 0 bases from J, with 16 bases between. Germline V gene sequence: CDR1 MDHEN, CDR2 SYDVKM. This CDR3 is built from 16 residues.